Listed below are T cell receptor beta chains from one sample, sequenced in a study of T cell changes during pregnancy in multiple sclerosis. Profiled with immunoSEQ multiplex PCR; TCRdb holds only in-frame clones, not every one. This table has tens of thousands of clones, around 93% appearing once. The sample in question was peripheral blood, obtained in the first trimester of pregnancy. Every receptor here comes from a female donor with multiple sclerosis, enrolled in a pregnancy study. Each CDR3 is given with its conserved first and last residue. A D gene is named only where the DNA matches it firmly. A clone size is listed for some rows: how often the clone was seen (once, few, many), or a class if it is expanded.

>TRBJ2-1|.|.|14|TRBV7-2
CASSLARLVNEQFF
TGTGCCAGCAGCTTAGCACGACTAGTCAATGAGCAGTTCTTC
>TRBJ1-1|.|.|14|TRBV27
CASSLRMGGTEAFF
TGTGCCAGCAGTTTGCGGATGGGGGGAACTGAAGCTTTCTTT
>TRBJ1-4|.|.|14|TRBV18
CASSLSQGNEKLFF
TGTGCCAGCTCCCTCTCACAGGGAAATGAAAAACTGTTTTTT
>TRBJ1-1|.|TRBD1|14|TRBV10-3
CAISGGQANTEAFF
TGTGCCATCAGTGGTGGACAGGCGAACACTGAAGCTTTCTTT
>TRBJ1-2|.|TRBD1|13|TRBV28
CASRRQGAYGYTF
TGTGCCAGCCGCCGACAGGGGGCCTATGGCTACACCTTC
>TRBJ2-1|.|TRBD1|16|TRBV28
CASSFFQGAKGDEQFF
TGTGCCAGCAGTTTTTTCCAGGGGGCGAAGGGGGATGAGCAGTTCTTC
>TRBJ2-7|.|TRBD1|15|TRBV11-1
CASSLWTGTTYEQYF
TGTGCCAGCAGCTTATGGACAGGGACCACCTACGAGCAGTACTTC
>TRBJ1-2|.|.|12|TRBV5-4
CASSSTGFGYTF
TGTGCCAGCAGCTCCACAGGGTTTGGCTACACCTTC
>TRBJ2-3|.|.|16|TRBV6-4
CASSDSSTSTTDTQYF
TGTGCCAGCAGTGACTCCTCGACAAGCACCACAGATACGCAGTATTTT
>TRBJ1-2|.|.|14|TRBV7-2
CASSPLQGAEGYTF
TGTGCCAGCAGCCCCCTGCAAGGGGCTGAGGGCTACACCTTC
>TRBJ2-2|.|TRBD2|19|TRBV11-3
CASSLVKASGATNTGELFF
TGTGCCAGCAGCTTAGTCAAGGCTAGCGGGGCCACCAACACCGGGGAGCTGTTTTTT
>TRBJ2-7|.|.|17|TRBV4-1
CASSQELGQGPLYEQYF
TGCGCCAGCAGCCAAGAACTGGGCCAGGGGCCCCTCTACGAGCAGTACTTC
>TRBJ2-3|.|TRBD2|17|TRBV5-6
CASSLFMASGNTDTQYF
TGTGCCAGCAGCTTGTTTATGGCTAGCGGGAACACAGATACGCAGTATTTT
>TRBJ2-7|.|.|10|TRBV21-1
CASVLVGDHF
TGTGCCAGCGTCCTGGTGGGAGACCACTTC
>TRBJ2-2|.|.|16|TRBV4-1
CASSQVGSGNTGELFF
TGCGCCAGCAGCCAAGTTGGTAGCGGGAACACCGGGGAGCTGTTTTTT
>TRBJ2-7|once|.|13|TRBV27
CASSFGLTYEQYF
TGTGCCAGCAGTTTCGGACTTACCTACGAGCAGTACTTC
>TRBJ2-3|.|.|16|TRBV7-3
CASSLGVAAGTDTQYF
TGTGCCAGCAGCTTAGGTGTGGCGGCGGGCACAGATACGCAGTATTTT
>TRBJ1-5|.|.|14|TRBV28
CASSPRRIQQPQHF
TGTGCCAGCAGCCCCCGGCGGATTCAGCAGCCCCAGCATTTT
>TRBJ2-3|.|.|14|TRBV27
CASSLGRSTDTQYF
TGTGCCAGCAGTTTGGGCCGTAGCACAGATACGCAGTATTTT
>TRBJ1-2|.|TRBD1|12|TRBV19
CASRTGTYGYTF
TGTGCCAGCCGGACAGGGACCTACGGCTACACCTTC
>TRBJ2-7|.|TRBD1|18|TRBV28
CASSLSYSGQGLRYEQYF
TGTGCCAGCAGTCTGTCCTACTCGGGACAGGGTCTTAGATACGAGCAGTACTTC
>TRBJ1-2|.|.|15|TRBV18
CASSPIPDSDYGYTF
TGTGCCAGCTCACCCATCCCGGACAGCGACTATGGCTACACCTTC
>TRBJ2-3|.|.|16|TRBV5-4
CASSLGKGGSTDTQYF
TGTGCCAGCAGCTTGGGTAAGGGCGGGAGCACAGATACGCAGTATTTT
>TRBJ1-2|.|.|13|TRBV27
CASSWGRAYGYTF
TGTGCCAGCAGTTGGGGCAGGGCCTATGGCTACACCTTC
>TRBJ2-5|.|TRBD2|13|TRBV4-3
CASSRGLAPTQYF
TGCGCCAGCAGTCGAGGACTAGCCCCGACCCAGTACTTC
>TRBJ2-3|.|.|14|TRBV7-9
CASSLTGSTDTQYF
TGTGCCAGCAGCTTAACGGGGAGCACAGATACGCAGTATTTT
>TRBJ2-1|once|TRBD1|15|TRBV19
CASSGGRGFYNEQFF
TGTGCCAGTAGTGGAGGCAGGGGGTTCTACAATGAGCAGTTCTTC
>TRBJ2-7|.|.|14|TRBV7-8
CASSLDGQGYEQYF
TGTGCCAGCAGCTTAGATGGGCAGGGCTACGAGCAGTACTTC
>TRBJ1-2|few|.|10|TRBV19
CASKEDGYTF
TGTGCCAGTAAAGAGGATGGCTACACCTTC
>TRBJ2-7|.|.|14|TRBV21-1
CASSKEGLTYEQYF
TGTGCCAGCAGCAAAGAAGGACTGACCTACGAGCAGTACTTC
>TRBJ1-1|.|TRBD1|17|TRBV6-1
CASSEGFGGRGFTEAFF
TGTGCCAGCAGTGAAGGGTTCGGAGGCAGGGGGTTCACTGAAGCTTTCTTT
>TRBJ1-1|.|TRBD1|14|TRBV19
CASNQQGIWTEAFF
TGTGCCAGTAACCAACAGGGGATCTGGACTGAAGCTTTCTTT
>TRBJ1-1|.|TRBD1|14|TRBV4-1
CASSRGQLNTEAFF
TGCGCCAGCAGCCGGGGACAGCTGAACACTGAAGCTTTCTTT
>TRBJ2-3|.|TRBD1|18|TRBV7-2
CASSPDRRPVTSTDTQYF
TGTGCCAGCAGCCCGGACAGGCGTCCGGTTACTAGCACAGATACGCAGTATTTT
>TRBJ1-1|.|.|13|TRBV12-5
CASGLSLNTEAFF
TGTGCTAGTGGTTTATCTTTGAACACTGAAGCTTTCTTT
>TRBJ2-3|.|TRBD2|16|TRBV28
CASSFGGRAGADTQYF
TGTGCCAGCAGTTTTGGCGGGAGGGCCGGAGCAGATACGCAGTATTTT
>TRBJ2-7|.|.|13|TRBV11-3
CASSSRQVYEQYF
TGTGCCAGCAGCTCCCGACAGGTATACGAGCAGTACTTC
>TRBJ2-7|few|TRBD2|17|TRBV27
CASSPSSTGTTTYEQYF
TGTGCCAGCAGTCCCAGCTCAACCGGGACTACTACCTACGAGCAGTACTTC
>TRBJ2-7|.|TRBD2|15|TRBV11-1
CASSFGLAGPYEQYF
TGTGCCAGCAGCTTTGGACTAGCGGGGCCGTACGAGCAGTACTTC